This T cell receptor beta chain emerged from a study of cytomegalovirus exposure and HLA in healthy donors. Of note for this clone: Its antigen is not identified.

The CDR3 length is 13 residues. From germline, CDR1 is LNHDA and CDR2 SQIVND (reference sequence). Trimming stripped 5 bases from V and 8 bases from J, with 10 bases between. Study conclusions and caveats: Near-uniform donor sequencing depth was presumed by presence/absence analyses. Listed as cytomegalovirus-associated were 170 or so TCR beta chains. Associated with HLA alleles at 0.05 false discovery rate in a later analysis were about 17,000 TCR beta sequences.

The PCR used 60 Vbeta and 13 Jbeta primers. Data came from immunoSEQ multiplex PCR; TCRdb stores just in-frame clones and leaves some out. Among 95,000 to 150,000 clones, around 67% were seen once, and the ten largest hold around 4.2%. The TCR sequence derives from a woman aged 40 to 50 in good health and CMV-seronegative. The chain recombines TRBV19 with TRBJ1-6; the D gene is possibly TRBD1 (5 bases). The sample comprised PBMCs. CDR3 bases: TGTGCCAGTAGTCCCCGGGACTATTCACCCCTCCACTTT. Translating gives CASSPRDYSPLHF.